The 27 T cell receptor beta chains given below trace back to one sample, sequenced in a study of human T cells and chemical hapten exposure (dated by TCRdb to the early 2020s). Library generation was performed with RACE. The sequencer was a NextSeq 500. The public sequencing data were trimmed at Q25 with fastp and processed into clonotypes with MiXCR by TCRdb, which kept only in-frame beta chains. Entries are consolidated by CDR3 protein sequence, retaining the most common genes and DNA. This sample comprises some 84,000 distinct CDR3 sequences, 7.5% to 9.5% of them detected only once. Around 2.6% of the sample rests with the top ten. The time point label for this specimen denotes: pre-sensitization, week 0. The sample's treatment or condition, from its label and the paper: therapeutic diphenylcyclopropenone sensitization with weekly scalp DPC. The source was whole blood, collected in connection with sensitization to the hapten diphenylcyclopropenone (DPC). Receptor source: a man aged 40-50 years with alopecia areata. Some clones in this sample may be carry-over from other donors' samples.

This chain connects TRBV18 to TRBJ2-2; D may be TRBD2 (6 bases). Between the trimmed V and J ends, which lost 2 bases and 5 bases, there was a span of 12 bases. Per germline, CDR1 KGHSH and CDR2 LQKENI. The CDR3 is 15 residues long. This CDR3 is CASSPRRDVTGELFF. The CDR3 DNA is TGTGCCAGCTCACCAAGGCGGGATGTGACCGGGGAGCTGTTTTTT.

The rearrangement links TRBV2 to TRBJ1-5; D unclear. V gave up 0 bases and J gave up 0 bases, with 15 bases separating them. The germline CDR1 and CDR2 sequences are SNHLY and FYNNEI. The CDR3 covers 18 residues. The CDR3 loop reads CASSEAMASAPSNQPQHF. The CDR3 coding sequence is TGTGCCAGCAGTGAAGCTATGGCGTCAGCCCCTAGCAATCAGCCCCAGCATTTT.

This clonotype was found many times. V is TRBV10-3 and J is TRBJ2-1; D is perhaps TRBD2 (6 bases). In germline, CDR1 is ENHRY, CDR2 SYGVKD. Trimming took 10 bases from V and 1 from J, leaving 11 bases between them. The CDR3 is made up of 13 amino acids. The CDR3 spells CATRLGSYNEQFF. CDR3 DNA sequence: TGTGCCACCAGACTAGGGTCCTACAATGAGCAGTTCTTC.

This clonotype was observed at least ten times. The chain uses TRBV24-1 and TRBJ2-2; TRBD1 is a possible D gene (5 bases). Looked up from germline, CDR1 is KGHDR and CDR2 is SFDVKD. V was clipped by 1 base and J by 3 bases, with 5 bases between them. The CDR3 has 14 amino acids. The CDR3 DNA sequence: TGTGCCACCAGTGATTTCAGGGACACCGGGGAGCTGTTTTTT. It encodes CATSDFRDTGELFF.

This clonotype was recorded at least ten times. This chain joins TRBV6-2 or TRBV6-3 and TRBJ1-5; D is unresolved. CDR3 length: 21 residues. Germline V lookup: CDR1 MNHEY, CDR2 SVGEGT. Trimming stripped 6 bases from V and 1 base from J, with 31 bases between. The CDR3 spells CASSPFRGRPVGRISNQPQHF. As DNA, the CDR3 is TGTGCCAGCAGCCCCTTCCGCGGCCGTCCCGTCGGGCGAATAAGCAATCAGCCCCAGCATTTT.

The V and J genes are TRBV6-2 or TRBV6-3 and TRBJ2-3; TRBD1 matches 8 bases. CDR3 length: 14 residues. The junction had 8 bases not matched to a gene; V was cut back by 8 bases and J by 4 bases. Per the germline V gene, CDR1 is MNHEY and CDR2 is SVGEGT. CDR3 nucleotide sequence: TGTGCCAGCCGTGGACAGGGAAGGTCAGATACGCAGTATTTT. Its translation is CASRGQGRSDTQYF.

This clonotype was found many times. This CDR3 reads CSARVIPQQARDSPLHF. The CDR3 region has the DNA TGCAGTGCTAGAGTGATTCCACAGCAGGCGAGGGATTCACCCCTCCACTTT. This chain joins TRBV20-1 and TRBJ1-6; D uncertain. The V gene's germline CDR1 is DFQATT and CDR2 SNEGSKA (reference sequence). The CDR3 has 17 amino acids. Trimming took 1 base from V and 8 from J, leaving 21 bases between them.

This clonotype was counted between two and nine times. The chain employs TRBV28 and TRBJ1-5; D remains unclear. Germline values: CDR1 MDHEN, CDR2 SYDVKM. The ends were cut back, 5 bases at V and 0 bases at J, with 8 bases in the middle. CDR3 length: 14 residues. CDR3: CASSPPGSNQPQHF. The CDR3 DNA is TGTGCCAGCAGTCCCCCAGGTAGCAATCAGCCCCAGCATTTT. Complete variable domain (other parts from reference TRBV28 and TRBJ1-5): DVKVTQSSRYLVKRTGEKVFLECVQDMDHENMFWYRQDPGLGLRLIYFSYDVKMKEKGDIPEGYSVSREKKERFSLILESASTNQTSMYLCASSPPGSNQPQHFGDGTRLSIL.

This clonotype was picked up many times. The genes are TRBV29-1 and TRBJ1-1; 9 nucleotides match TRBD1. This CDR3 has 13 residues. V lost 4 bases to trimming and J lost 4 bases; unmatched junction nucleotides: 4. Per germline, CDR1 SQVTM and CDR2 ANQGSEA. CDR3 DNA sequence: TGCAGCGTTGTGGGACAGGGTGGCACTGAAGCTTTCTTT. This encodes CSVVGQGGTEAFF.

The sample holds many counts of this clonotype. The chain carries TRBV29-1 and TRBJ1-2; the D gene is possibly TRBD1 (5 bases). Germline V gene lookup returns CDR1 SQVTM and CDR2 ANQGSEA. This CDR3 comprises 15 residues. Between the trimmed V and J ends, which lost 5 bases and 0 bases, there was a span of 16 bases. The CDR3 sequence: CSVPPRGPSNYGYTF. DNA for the CDR3: TGCAGCGTTCCTCCAAGGGGCCCTTCTAACTATGGCTACACCTTC.

The V call is TRBV6-1, the J call TRBJ2-7; D might be TRBD2 (6 bases). Germline CDR1 reads MNHNS; CDR2 reads SASEGT. Trimming removed 0 bases from V and 3 bases from J, with 12 bases in between. The CDR3 is 15 residues long. The DNA for the CDR3 is TGTGCCAGCAGTGAAGCGGCGGGGAGTTTCTACGAGCAGTACGTC. This sequence encodes CASSEAAGSFYEQYV.

This clonotype was counted at least ten times. V usage is TRBV10-3 and J usage is TRBJ2-7; the match to TRBD2 covers 9 bases. Trimming removed 11 bases from V and 2 bases from J; junction bases left unmatched: 4. CDR3 length: 12 residues. Germline V gene data show CDR1 as ENHRY and CDR2 as SYGVKD. For the CDR3, the DNA is TGTGCCGTTAGCGGGGGCACCTACGAGCAGTACTTC. It translates to CAVSGGTYEQYF.

This clonotype was detected a few times. This rearrangement joins TRBV2 to TRBJ2-2; possible D gene TRBD2, 5 bases. The germline gives CDR1 SNHLY, CDR2 FYNNEI. The CDR3 has 14 residues. Trimming cost V 10 bases and J 1 base, with 13 bases left between them. This CDR3 is CATRGVGNTGELFF. The CDR3 nucleotides read TGTGCCACCCGGGGTGTAGGGAACACCGGGGAGCTGTTTTTT.

CDR3 DNA sequence: TGTGCCAGCAGTTTCCTAGCGGGAGTTACGAACGAGCAGTACTTC. It is translated as CASSFLAGVTNEQYF. The chain carries TRBV6-5 and TRBJ2-7, with TRBD2 matching over 10 bases. The CDR3 spans 15 residues. V lost 4 bases to trimming and J lost 5 bases; unmatched junction nucleotides: 8. Germline loops: CDR1 MNHEY, CDR2 SVGAGI.

The chain carries TRBV9 and TRBJ1-1; D uncertain. This CDR3 has 14 amino acids. Deletions cut 0 bases from V and 1 base from J, with 7 bases between. CDR1 is SGDLS and CDR2 is YYNGEE in the germline V gene. CDR3 region: CASSVAQKNTEAFF. CDR3 sequence (DNA): TGTGCCAGCAGCGTAGCCCAGAAGAACACTGAAGCTTTCTTT.

This clonotype occurred many times. V gene TRBV5-1 combines with J gene TRBJ2-3; D unclear. Germline V gene data show CDR1 as SGHRS and CDR2 as YFSETQ. Trimming shortened V by 4 bases and J by 3 bases, and 9 bases separated the two germline ends. CDR3 length: 13 amino acids. CDR3 bases: TGCGCCAGCAGCCGTGGGCGGACAGATACGCAGTATTTT. Its protein is CASSRGRTDTQYF.

The table lists this clonotype with a few counts. The CDR3 DNA follows: TGTGCCAGCAGCCTGACCCAAGAGACCCAGTACTTC. Translating it yields CASSLTQETQYF. This rearrangement joins TRBV7-2 to TRBJ2-5, with D hard to call. The V and J ends lost 5 bases and 1 base respectively, with 5 bases between them. Germline CDR1 is SGHTA and CDR2 is FQGNSA. The CDR3 length is 12 residues.

This clonotype was recorded at least ten times. The chain has TRBV4-3 and TRBJ1-4; perhaps TRBD1 as D (5 bases). Trimming removed 1 base from V and 7 bases from J, with 16 bases in between. Germline V lookup: CDR1 LGHNA, CDR2 YSLEER. The CDR3 is 16 amino acids. CDR3 nucleotide sequence: TGCGCCAGCAGCCAAGGAGCCAATAAGGGGAGTGAAAAACTGTTTTTT. Its protein is CASSQGANKGSEKLFF.

The chain carries TRBV11-2 and TRBJ2-5; D uncertain. The CDR3 is 14 residues long. From germline, CDR1 is SGHAT and CDR2 FQNNGV. Trimming cost V 1 base and J 1 base, with 7 bases left between them. In nucleotides, the CDR3 is TGTGCCAGCAGCTTAGGGGCCCTCCAAGAGACCCAGTACTTC. Protein sequence: CASSLGALQETQYF.

This clonotype has a count of ten or more. This chain uses TRBV5-1 with TRBJ1-1; no clear D. V was pared by 0 bases and J by 2 bases, with 8 bases between. Germline V gene lookup returns CDR1 SGHRS and CDR2 YFSETQ. The CDR3 runs 14 residues. As DNA, the CDR3 is TGCGCCAGCAGCTTGGGCCAGTATAACACTGAAGCTTTCTTT. Translation gives CASSLGQYNTEAFF.

The chain links TRBV20-1 to TRBJ2-3; 8 bases are shared with TRBD2. J lost 4 bases, V lost 3 bases, and 18 bases had no gene match. CDR1 and CDR2 from the germline V gene are DFQATT and SNEGSKA (reference sequence). The CDR3 contains 18 residues. CDR3 in DNA: TGCAGTGCTAGGGAACCTCTATCAGTAGCGGGGAGGCCAGATACGCAGTATTTT. It translates to CSAREPLSVAGRPDTQYF.

This clonotype was seen more than once but under ten times. V and J are TRBV29-1 and TRBJ1-1; D is perhaps TRBD1 (6 bases). The CDR3 contains 14 residues. Between the trimmed V and J ends, which lost 4 bases and 2 bases, there was a span of 14 bases. Per germline, CDR1 SQVTM and CDR2 ANQGSEA. The CDR3 here is CSVGGPGENTEAFF. The CDR3 DNA sequence: TGCAGCGTTGGGGGACCAGGGGAAAACACTGAAGCTTTCTTT. Looking up the rest from reference TRBV29-1 and TRBJ1-1 gives the full variable domain: SAVISQKPSRDICQRGTSLTIQCQVDSQVTMMFWYRQQPGQSLTLIATANQGSEATYESGFVIDKFPISRPNLTFSTLTVSNMSPEDSSIYLCSVGGPGENTEAFFGQGTRLTVV.

This clonotype came up a few times. The genes are TRBV24-1 and TRBJ2-2; 9 bases map to TRBD1. Germline lookup yields CDR1 KGHDR and CDR2 SFDVKD. The length of the CDR3 is 16 residues. The trim removed 2 bases at V and 3 bases at J, leaving 3 bases unmatched. CDR3 nucleotide sequence: TGTGCCACCAGTGATTCAGGGACAGGGCACACCGGGGAGCTGTTTTTT. Translated, it gives CATSDSGTGHTGELFF.

This clonotype was counted ten times or more. The chain links TRBV3-2 to TRBJ2-1; the DNA was not compared with TRBD1, the D call given in the table. TRBV3-2 is a listed pseudogene. The CDR3 loop spans 17 amino acids. The CDR3 here is CASSQVKGSTYFNEQFF. The CDR3 nucleotides read TGTGCCAGCAGCCAAGTGAAGGGGAGTACATACTTCAATGAGCAGTTCTTC.

This clonotype was seen a handful of times. This chain links TRBV6-2 or TRBV6-3 with TRBJ2-1, with D possibly matching TRBD2 (6 bases). The germline V gene encodes CDR1 MNHEY and CDR2 SVGEGT. The CDR3 length is 15 residues. The ends were cut back, 2 bases at V and 7 bases at J, with 15 bases in the middle. DNA of the CDR3: TGTGCCAGCAGTTACGGGGGACTCATCAATAATGAGCAGTTCTTC. This codes for CASSYGGLINNEQFF.

This clonotype was recorded many times. The V and J genes are TRBV4-3 and TRBJ2-3; 9 bases agree with TRBD1. The CDR3 extends over 16 amino acids. Germline values: CDR1 LGHNA, CDR2 YSLEER. V lost 4 bases, J lost 1 base, and 6 bases stayed unmatched. CDR3: CASSRGGQGGTDTQYF. As DNA, the CDR3 is TGCGCCAGCAGCCGAGGGGGACAGGGTGGCACAGATACGCAGTATTTT.

There are many counts of this clonotype. The gene calls are TRBV29-1 and TRBJ1-1; a possible D gene is TRBD1 (5 bases). The CDR3 has 16 amino acids. Germline V gene data show CDR1 as SQVTM and CDR2 as ANQGSEA. V gave up 6 bases and J gave up 1 base, with 21 bases separating them. The CDR3 DNA sequence: TGCAGCGTGATTGGACCCCCGGGACGGACGAACACTGAAGCTTTCTTT. It codes for CSVIGPPGRTNTEAFF.